Shown below are 26 T cell receptor beta chains from a single sample sequenced in a study of T cells after yellow fever vaccination. TCRdb ran MiXCR on the 5' RACE reads and lists one entry per CDR3 protein. The table records around 310,000 distinct CDR3 sequences, around 4.5% of them present only once. Here the sequenced sample was PBMCs, taken 15 days after the yellow fever booster vaccination. These TCRs come from a man between 18 and 29 years old who received the YFV17D yellow fever vaccine.

This clonotype was counted only a few times. V usage is TRBV3-1 and J usage is TRBJ1-4; TRBD1 is a possible D gene (5 bases). Germline CDR1 is LGHDT and CDR2 is YNNKEL (reference sequence). The CDR3 has 14 residues. The germline V and J ends were trimmed by 0 bases and 7 bases, with 9 bases remaining between them. In DNA form, the CDR3 reads TGTGCCAGCAGCCAAGAGGGTGGGGCTGAAAAACTGTTTTTT. Protein product: CASSQEGGAEKLFF.

In its sample, this clonotype was seen a few times. This chain connects TRBV5-5 to TRBJ1-2; 9 nucleotides align to TRBD1. The CDR3 spans 15 residues. Per the germline V gene, CDR1 is SGHKS and CDR2 is YYEKEE (reference sequence). V was clipped by 4 bases and J by 4 bases; unmatched bases: 8. The DNA for the CDR3 is TGTGCCAGCAGCCCACTCCCGGGACAGGGCTATGGCTACACCTTC. Translation: CASSPLPGQGYGYTF.

This clonotype was seen many times. The chain combines TRBV15 with TRBJ2-5, with a possible D match to TRBD1 (7 bases). The CDR3 is made up of 15 amino acids. V was trimmed by 0 bases and J by 7 bases, leaving 15 bases between them. In germline, CDR1 is LNHNV, CDR2 YYDKDF (reference sequence). The CDR3 nucleotides are TGTGCCACCAGCAGAGATCCAGGGGGGTGGTGGACCCAGTACTTC. It yields the protein CATSRDPGGWWTQYF. Supplemented by reference TRBV15 and TRBJ2-5, the full variable domain reads DAMVIQNPRYQVTQFGKPVTLSCSQTLNHNVMYWYQQKSSQAPKLLFHYYDKDFNNEADTPDNFQSRRPNTSFCFLDIRSPGLGDTAMYLCATSRDPGGWWTQYFGPGTRLLVL.

This clonotype appeared many times. The rearrangement links TRBV20-1 to TRBJ2-2, with TRBD2 matching 13 bases. V gave up 5 bases and J gave up 7 bases; unmatched junction bases: 4. Germline V gene data show CDR1 as DFQATT and CDR2 as SNEGSKA (reference sequence). The CDR3 has 14 amino acids. The CDR3 here is CSARTSGGDGELFF. CDR3 sequence (DNA): TGCAGTGCTCGCACTAGCGGGGGGGACGGGGAGCTGTTTTTT.

This clonotype was seen more than once but under ten times. The gene calls are TRBV19 and TRBJ2-7; possibly TRBD1 for D (6 bases). The V and J ends lost 6 bases and 5 bases respectively, with 17 bases between them. This CDR3 has 14 amino acids. CDR1 LNHDA and CDR2 SQIVND come from the germline V gene (reference sequence). The CDR3 nucleotides read TGTGCCAGTAGGGGGATCGACAGGATGAACGAGCAGTACTTC. The encoded protein is CASRGIDRMNEQYF.

This clonotype was found a few times. The V and J genes are TRBV7-2 and TRBJ2-1; D could derive from TRBD1 or TRBD2 (5 bases each). Looked up from germline, CDR1 is SGHTA and CDR2 is FQGNSA. The length of the CDR3 is 13 residues. Trimming pared 8 bases from V and 7 bases from J, leaving 15 bases between. This CDR3 reads CASEFSGGNEQFF. CDR3 DNA sequence: TGTGCCAGCGAATTTAGTGGGGGTAATGAGCAGTTCTTC.

This clonotype showed up just a few times. The rearrangement links TRBV2 to TRBJ2-1; D unclear. Germline CDR1 SNHLY, CDR2 FYNNEI. Trimming removed 5 bases from V and 15 bases from J, with 17 bases in between. There are 12 residues in the CDR3. DNA of the CDR3: TGTGCCAGCAGTCTTGAGCAGATCGTTCGGTTCTTC. It yields the protein CASSLEQIVRFF.

The table lists this clonotype with many counts. This chain uses TRBV6-5 with TRBJ1-4; D gene unclear. The germline V and J ends were trimmed by 3 bases and 2 bases, with 13 bases remaining between them. Germline loops: CDR1 MNHEY, CDR2 SVGAGI. CDR3 size: 16 residues. The CDR3 here is CASSYRPTATNEKLFF. The CDR3 DNA is TGTGCCAGCAGTTATCGCCCCACGGCTACTAATGAAAAACTGTTTTTT.

This clonotype has a handful of counts. The gene calls are TRBV29-1 and TRBJ2-2; D gene uncertain. V was pared by 1 base and J by 1 base, with 4 bases between. The length of the CDR3 is 13 residues. The germline V gene encodes CDR1 SQVTM and CDR2 ANQGSEA. Here the CDR3 reads CSVEVQNTGELFF. CDR3 DNA sequence: TGCAGCGTTGAAGTTCAGAACACCGGGGAGCTGTTTTTT.

This clonotype has a handful of counts. The V gene is TRBV6-5, the J gene TRBJ1-1, with 9 bases that match TRBD1. Germline trimming cut 7 bases from V and 4 bases from J; bases unmatched to any gene: 10. The CDR3 length is 15 residues. Germline loops: CDR1 MNHEY, CDR2 SVGAGI. CDR3 coding DNA: TGTGCCAGCACTATAAGGGCGACAGGGGGCACTGAAGCTTTCTTT. It encodes CASTIRATGGTEAFF.

This clonotype was detected many times. The chain uses TRBV12-3 or TRBV12-4 and TRBJ1-5; D is uncertain. This CDR3 is 15 amino acids long. V was trimmed by 5 bases and J by 0 bases, leaving 11 bases between them. The CDR3 sequence: CASSPAVNSNQPQHF. The CDR3 DNA is TGTGCCAGCAGTCCCGCAGTCAATAGCAATCAGCCCCAGCATTTT.

This clonotype was observed many times. The chain is built from TRBV4-1 and TRBJ2-5; possible D gene TRBD1, 6 bases. V lost 0 bases to trimming and J lost 4 bases, with 24 bases between them. The length of the CDR3 is 19 residues. In germline, CDR1 is MGHRA, CDR2 YSYEKL. In DNA form, the CDR3 reads TGCGCCAGCAGCCAAGAGGCCGAAGTTGTGGGGGCCGCTGGAGAGACCCAGTACTTC. Translated: CASSQEAEVVGAAGETQYF.

V usage is TRBV24-1 and J usage is TRBJ1-1, with a weak D call TRBD1 (6 bases). The CDR3 length is 14 residues. Between the trimmed V and J ends, which lost 0 bases and 9 bases, there was a span of 13 bases. Germline values: CDR1 KGHDR, CDR2 SFDVKD. CDR3 nucleotide sequence: TGTGCCACCAGTGATTTGACAGGGAGCGGTAAAGCTTTCTTT. It is translated as CATSDLTGSGKAFF.

This clonotype was recorded many times. V and J are TRBV6-2 or TRBV6-3 and TRBJ2-2, with no clear D. CDR3 length equals 14 residues. Per the germline V gene, CDR1 is MNHEY and CDR2 is SVGEGT. V was shortened by 5 bases and J by 8 bases, with 15 bases between the two germline ends. The DNA for the CDR3 is TGTGCCAGCAGTCCCTGGGCCCGAATTGGGGAGCTGTTTTTT. Residues: CASSPWARIGELFF.

This clonotype was seen ten or more times. The J gene is TRBJ1-1, the V gene TRBV20-1; D is unclear. Germline CDR1 reads DFQATT; CDR2 reads SNEGSKA (reference sequence). This CDR3 contains 14 residues. Between the trimmed V and J ends, which lost 2 bases and 0 bases, there was a span of 10 bases. The CDR3 DNA reads TGCAGTGCTAGAAGGAGCAGTATGAACACTGAAGCTTTCTTT. It yields the protein CSARRSSMNTEAFF.

This clonotype was counted between two and nine times. The chain couples TRBV3-1 to TRBJ1-6, with a possible D match to TRBD1 (6 bases). The germline V gene has CDR1 LGHDT and CDR2 YNNKEL (reference sequence). The CDR3 is 13 amino acids. V lost 0 bases and J 10 bases, leaving 7 bases between the germline ends. CDR3: CASSQEGGSPLHF. CDR3 coding DNA: TGTGCCAGCAGCCAAGAGGGGGGCTCACCCCTCCACTTT.

This clonotype was seen many times. V gene TRBV6-5 combines with J gene TRBJ1-2, with unresolved D. Germline V gene lookup returns CDR1 MNHEY and CDR2 SVGAGI. V gave up 2 bases and J gave up 3 bases, with 10 bases separating them. The CDR3 has 14 amino acids. CDR3 DNA: TGTGCCAGCAGTTACGATGGGAGAGACTATGGCTACACCTTC. It yields the protein CASSYDGRDYGYTF.

This clonotype has a handful of counts. This chain connects TRBV12-3 or TRBV12-4 to TRBJ2-1; D is ambiguous. Trimming removed 7 bases at V and 6 bases at J, with 10 bases between. CDR3 length: 12 amino acids. The CDR3 region has the DNA TGTGCCAGCACTTTCGAATCCAATGAGCAGTTCTTC. Its protein is CASTFESNEQFF.

The chain has TRBV6-5 and TRBJ1-4, with D uncertain. V lost 5 bases, J lost 8 bases, and 12 bases lay in between. CDR3 size: 13 residues. Germline V CDR1 and CDR2: MNHEY, SVGAGI. The CDR3 DNA reads as TGTGCCAGCAGTCGGTCCCTTGGGGAAAAACTGTTTTTT. Protein product: CASSRSLGEKLFF.

This clonotype was recorded a few times. In nucleotides, the CDR3 is TGCAGTGCTAGAGATCTAGCCAATCAGCCCCAGCATTTT. Translation: CSARDLANQPQHF. The chain is built from TRBV20-1 and TRBJ1-5; D gene unclear. Germline lookup yields CDR1 DFQATT and CDR2 SNEGSKA (reference sequence). The CDR3 length is 13 residues. Trimming removed 0 bases from V and 3 bases from J, with 6 bases in between.

This clonotype was found a few times. The chain carries TRBV9 and TRBJ2-7; maybe TRBD1 (6 bases). Germline lookup yields CDR1 SGDLS and CDR2 YYNGEE. The CDR3 totals 16 residues. Trimming removed 3 bases at V and 2 bases at J, with 18 bases between. CDR3 sequence reads: CASSAQGLQATYEQYF. The DNA of the CDR3 is TGTGCCAGCAGCGCCCAGGGGTTGCAGGCTACCTACGAGCAGTACTTC. Filled out from reference TRBV9 and TRBJ2-7, the complete variable domain reads DSGVTQTPKHLITATGQRVTLRCSPRSGDLSVYWYQQSLDQGLQFLIQYYNGEERAKGNILERFSAQQFPDLHSELNLSSLELGDSALYFCASSAQGLQATYEQYFGPGTRLTVT.

V usage is TRBV6-5 and J usage is TRBJ2-1, with a tentative D call TRBD2 (7 bases). The CDR3 runs to 12 residues. Deletions cut 6 bases from V and 10 bases from J, with 13 bases between. The germline V gene has CDR1 MNHEY and CDR2 SVGAGI. CDR3 loop: CASRRGGAEQFF. The CDR3, as DNA: TGTGCCAGCAGAAGGGGGGGGGCGGAGCAGTTCTTC.

This clonotype was observed many times. The rearrangement joins TRBV7-9 to TRBJ2-1, with D unresolved. V was cut by 5 bases and J by 12 bases, with 14 bases left in between. CDR3 length: 12 amino acids. Germline V gene sequence: CDR1 SEHNR, CDR2 FQNEAQ (reference sequence). The CDR3 sequence: CASSGPSGVQFF. The CDR3 DNA reads TGTGCCAGCAGCGGTCCTTCAGGAGTGCAGTTCTTC.

At least ten counts were recorded for this clonotype. The chain employs TRBV6-5 and TRBJ1-1, with a tentative D call TRBD1 (5 bases). V lost 0 bases to trimming and J lost 10 bases, with 21 bases between them. Germline loops: CDR1 MNHEY, CDR2 SVGAGI. This CDR3 has 16 amino acids. The chain's CDR3 is CASSYSSRGGTGVAFF. In DNA form, the CDR3 reads TGTGCCAGCAGTTACTCGAGTCGGGGGGGGACCGGGGTAGCTTTCTTT.

In its sample, this clonotype was seen many times. The chain uses TRBV15 and TRBJ2-3, with D uncertain. CDR1 and CDR2 (germline): LNHNV, YYDKDF (reference sequence). V was cut by 3 bases and J by 5 bases, with 9 bases left in between. The CDR3 covers 13 residues. CDR3 sequence reads: CATSRFLRDTQYF. In nucleotides, the CDR3 is TGTGCCACCAGCAGGTTCCTCCGAGATACGCAGTATTTT.

DNA of the CDR3: TGTGCCAGCAGCCCAGGAGGTCTCCATTTAGGTCAGCCCCAGCATTTT. Residues: CASSPGGLHLGQPQHF. The J gene is TRBJ1-5, the V gene TRBV14; D not certain. CDR3 length: 16 residues. V lost 4 bases and J 6 bases, leaving 19 bases between the germline ends. Germline lookup yields CDR1 SGHDN and CDR2 FVKESK. The full variable domain, completed using reference TRBV14 and TRBJ1-5, is EAGVTQFPSHSVIEKGQTVTLRCDPISGHDNLYWYRRVMGKEIKFLLHFVKESKQDESGMPNNRFLAERTGGTYSTLKVQPAELEDSGVYFCASSPGGLHLGQPQHFGDGTRLSIL.